Detailed here is one TCR beta chain. These data belong to a study of blood T cell repertoires in COVID-19. At the level of the study: T cells, B-cell-depleted T cells, or PBMCs provided the cDNA or gDNA that served as material.

Between the trimmed V and J ends, which lost 5 bases and 0 bases, there was a span of 14 bases. Germline CDR1 is MNHNY and CDR2 is SVGAGI (reference sequence). The CDR3 has 17 amino acids. The authors' processing: Reference gene primer amplification gave nucleated cell count estimates. Profiling relied on immunoSEQ multiplex PCR, and the TCRdb table lists in-frame clones only, not all of them. For V, J and clone size, that table is used; D and trimming come from the DNA. This table has 250,000 or so clones, 86% appearing once. The genes are TRBV6-6 and TRBJ2-6, with D possibly TRBD1 on 5 matching bases. Source material: peripheral blood. The source is a man aged 35 to 55 with active or convalescent COVID-19. CDR3 coding DNA: TGTGCCAGCAGTCTGACAGCCAGTCACTCTGGGGCCAACGTCCTGACTTTC. This codes for CASSLTASHSGANVLTF.